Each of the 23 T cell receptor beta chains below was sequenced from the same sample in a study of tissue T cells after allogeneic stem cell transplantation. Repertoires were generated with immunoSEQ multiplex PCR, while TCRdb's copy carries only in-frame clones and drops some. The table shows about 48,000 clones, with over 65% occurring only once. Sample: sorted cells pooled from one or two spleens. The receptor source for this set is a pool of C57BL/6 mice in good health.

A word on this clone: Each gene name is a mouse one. The sequenced CDR3 bases are TGTGCCAGCAGCCAAACAGGGTATAATTCGCCCCTCTAC. This gives the protein CASSQTGYNSPLY. The full CDR3 protein reads CASSQTGYNSPLYF. The rearrangement uses TRBV5 and TRBJ1-6, with D possibly matching TRBD1 (6 bases). The read ends 1 residue early relative to the CDR3; the germline J gene fills the gap. TRBJ1-6 is assigned to the ORF class and has an uncertain function. In germline, CDR1 is LGHNA, CDR2 YNLKQL (reference sequence). This CDR3 comprises 14 residues. V was shortened by 2 bases and J by 4 bases, with 6 bases between the two germline ends.

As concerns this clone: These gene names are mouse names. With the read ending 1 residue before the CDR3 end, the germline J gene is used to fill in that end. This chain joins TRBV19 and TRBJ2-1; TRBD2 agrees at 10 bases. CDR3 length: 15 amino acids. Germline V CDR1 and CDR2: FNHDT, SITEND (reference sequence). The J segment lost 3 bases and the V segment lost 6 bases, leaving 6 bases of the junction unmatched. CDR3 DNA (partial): TGTGCCAGCATCCCACTGGGGGGGGCCTATGCTGAGCAGTTC. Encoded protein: CASIPLGGAYAEQF. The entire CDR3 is CASIPLGGAYAEQFF.

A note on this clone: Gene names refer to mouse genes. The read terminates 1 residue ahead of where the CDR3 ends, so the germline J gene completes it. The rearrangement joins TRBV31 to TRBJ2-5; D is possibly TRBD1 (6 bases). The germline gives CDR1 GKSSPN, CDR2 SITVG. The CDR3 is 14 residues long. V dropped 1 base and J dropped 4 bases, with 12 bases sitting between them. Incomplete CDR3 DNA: TGTGCCTGGAGTCCCACAGGGCGGGAAGACACCCAGTAC. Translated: CAWSPTGREDTQY. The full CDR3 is CAWSPTGREDTQYF.

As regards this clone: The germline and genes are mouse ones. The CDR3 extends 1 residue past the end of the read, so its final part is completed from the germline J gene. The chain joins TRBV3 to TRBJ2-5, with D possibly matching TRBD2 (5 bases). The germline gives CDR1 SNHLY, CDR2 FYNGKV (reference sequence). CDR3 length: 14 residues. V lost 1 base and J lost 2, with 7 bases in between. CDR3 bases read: TGTGCCAGCAGCTTAGGTGGGGTCCAAGACACCCAGTAC. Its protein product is CASSLGGVQDTQY. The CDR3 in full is CASSLGGVQDTQYF.

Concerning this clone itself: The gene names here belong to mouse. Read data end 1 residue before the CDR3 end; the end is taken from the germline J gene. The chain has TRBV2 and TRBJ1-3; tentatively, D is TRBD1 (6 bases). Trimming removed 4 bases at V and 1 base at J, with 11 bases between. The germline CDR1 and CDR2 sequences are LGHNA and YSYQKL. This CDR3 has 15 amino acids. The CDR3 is CASSPPGQSGNTLYF. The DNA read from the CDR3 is TGTGCCAGCAGCCCACCGGGACAATCTGGAAATACGCTCTAT.

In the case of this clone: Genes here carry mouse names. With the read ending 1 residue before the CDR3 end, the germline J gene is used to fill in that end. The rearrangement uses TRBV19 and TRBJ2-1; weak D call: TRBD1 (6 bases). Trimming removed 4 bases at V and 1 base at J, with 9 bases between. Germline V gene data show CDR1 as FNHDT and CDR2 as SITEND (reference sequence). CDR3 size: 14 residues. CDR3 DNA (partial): TGTGCCAGCAGTTGGAGGGGGAACTATGCTGAGCAGTTC. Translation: CASSWRGNYAEQF. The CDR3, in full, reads CASSWRGNYAEQFF.

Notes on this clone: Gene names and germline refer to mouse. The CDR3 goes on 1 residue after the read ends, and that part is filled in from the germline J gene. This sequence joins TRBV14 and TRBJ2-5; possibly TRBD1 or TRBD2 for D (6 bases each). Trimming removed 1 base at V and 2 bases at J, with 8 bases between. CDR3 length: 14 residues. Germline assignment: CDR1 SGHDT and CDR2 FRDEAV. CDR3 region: CASSFRGPQDTQYF. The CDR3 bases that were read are TGTGCCAGCAGTTTCCGGGGGCCCCAAGACACCCAGTAC.

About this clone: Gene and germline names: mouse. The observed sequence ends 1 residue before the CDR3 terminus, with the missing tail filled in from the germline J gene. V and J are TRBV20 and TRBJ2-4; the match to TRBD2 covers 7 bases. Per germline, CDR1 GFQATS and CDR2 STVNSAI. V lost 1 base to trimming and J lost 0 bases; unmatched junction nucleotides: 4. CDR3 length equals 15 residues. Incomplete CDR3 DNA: TGTGGTGCTAGGGCAGGGACTGCTAGTCAAAACACCTTGTAC. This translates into CGARAGTASQNTLY. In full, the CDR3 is CGARAGTASQNTLYF.

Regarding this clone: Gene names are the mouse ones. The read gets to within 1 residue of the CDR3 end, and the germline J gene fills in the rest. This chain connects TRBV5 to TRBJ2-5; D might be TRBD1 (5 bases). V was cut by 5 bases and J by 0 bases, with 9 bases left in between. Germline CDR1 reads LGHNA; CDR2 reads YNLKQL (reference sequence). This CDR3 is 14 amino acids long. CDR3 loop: CASSSGQNQDTQYF. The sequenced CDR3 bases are TGTGCCAGCAGCTCAGGACAAAACCAAGACACCCAGTAC.

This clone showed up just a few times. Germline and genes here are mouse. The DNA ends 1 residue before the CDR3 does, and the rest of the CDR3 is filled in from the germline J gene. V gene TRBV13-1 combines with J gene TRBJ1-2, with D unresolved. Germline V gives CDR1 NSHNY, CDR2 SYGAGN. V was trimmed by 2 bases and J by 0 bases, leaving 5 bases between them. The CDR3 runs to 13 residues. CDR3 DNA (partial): TGTGCCAGCAGTGACCCCTCAAACTCCGACTACACC. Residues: CASSDPSNSDYT. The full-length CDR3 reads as CASSDPSNSDYTF.

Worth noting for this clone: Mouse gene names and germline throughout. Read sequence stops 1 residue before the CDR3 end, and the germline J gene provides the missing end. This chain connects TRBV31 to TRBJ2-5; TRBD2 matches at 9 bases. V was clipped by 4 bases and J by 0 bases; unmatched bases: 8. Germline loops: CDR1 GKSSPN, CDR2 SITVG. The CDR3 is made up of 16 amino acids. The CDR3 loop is CAWKSRDWENQDTQYF. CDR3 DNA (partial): TGTGCCTGGAAGTCCCGGGACTGGGAAAACCAAGACACCCAGTAC.

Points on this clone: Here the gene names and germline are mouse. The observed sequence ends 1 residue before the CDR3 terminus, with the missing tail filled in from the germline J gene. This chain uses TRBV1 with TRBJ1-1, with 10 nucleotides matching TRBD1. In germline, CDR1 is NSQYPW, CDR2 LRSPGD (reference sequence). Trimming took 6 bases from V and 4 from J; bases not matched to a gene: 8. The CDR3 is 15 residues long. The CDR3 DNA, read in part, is TGCACCTGCAGCCAAGACAGGGGGCGGGTCACAGAAGTCTTC. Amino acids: CTCSQDRGRVTEVF. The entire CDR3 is CTCSQDRGRVTEVFF.

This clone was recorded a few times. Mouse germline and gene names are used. This CDR3 is CASSPLGGRDTGQLYF. Incomplete CDR3 DNA: TGTGCCAGCAGTCCACTGGGGGGGCGAGACACCGGGCAGCTCTAC. The chain combines TRBV19 with TRBJ2-2, with 11 bases lining up with TRBD2. The CDR3 end is not reached by the read, which stops 1 residue before it; the germline J gene fills it in. This CDR3 comprises 16 residues. V lost 4 bases, J lost 3 bases, and 5 bases stayed unmatched. CDR1 is FNHDT, CDR2 SITEND, per germline (reference sequence).

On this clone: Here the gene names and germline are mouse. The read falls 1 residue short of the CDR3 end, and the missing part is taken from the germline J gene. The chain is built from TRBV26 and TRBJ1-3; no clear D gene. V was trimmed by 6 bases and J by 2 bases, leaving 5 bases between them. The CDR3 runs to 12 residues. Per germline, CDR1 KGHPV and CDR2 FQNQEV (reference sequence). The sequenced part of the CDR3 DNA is TGTGCCAGCAGCCGAACTGGAAATACGCTCTAT. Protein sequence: CASSRTGNTLY. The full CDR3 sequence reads CASSRTGNTLYF.

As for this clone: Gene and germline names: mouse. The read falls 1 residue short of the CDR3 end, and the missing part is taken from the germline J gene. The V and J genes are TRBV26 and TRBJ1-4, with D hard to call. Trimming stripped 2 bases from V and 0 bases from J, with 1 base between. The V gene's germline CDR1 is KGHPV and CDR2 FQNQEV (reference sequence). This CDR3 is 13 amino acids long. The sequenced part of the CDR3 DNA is TGTGCCAGCAGTCTGCTTTCCAACGAAAGATTATTT. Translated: CASSLLSNERLF. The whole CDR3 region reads CASSLLSNERLFF.

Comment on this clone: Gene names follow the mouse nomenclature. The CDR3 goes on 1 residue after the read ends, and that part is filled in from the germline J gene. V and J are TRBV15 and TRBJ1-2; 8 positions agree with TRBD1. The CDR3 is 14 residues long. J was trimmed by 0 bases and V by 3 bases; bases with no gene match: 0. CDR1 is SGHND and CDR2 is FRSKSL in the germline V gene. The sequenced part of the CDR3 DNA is TGTGCCAGCAGTTTGACAGGGGCAAACTCCGACTACACC. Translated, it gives CASSLTGANSDYT. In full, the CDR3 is CASSLTGANSDYTF.

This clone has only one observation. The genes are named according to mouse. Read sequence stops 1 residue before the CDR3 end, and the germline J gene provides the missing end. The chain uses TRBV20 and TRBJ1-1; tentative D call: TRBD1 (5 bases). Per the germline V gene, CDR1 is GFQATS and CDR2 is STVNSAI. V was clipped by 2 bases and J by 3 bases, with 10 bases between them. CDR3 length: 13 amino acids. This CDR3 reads CGARSGQHTEVFF. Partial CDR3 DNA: TGTGGTGCTAGGTCCGGACAACACACAGAAGTCTTC.

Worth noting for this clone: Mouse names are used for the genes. The sequenced part of the CDR3 DNA is TGTGCCAGCAGTCTGACAGGGGAAGACACCCAGTAC. Translation: CASSLTGEDTQY. From start to end, the CDR3 is CASSLTGEDTQYF. This rearrangement joins TRBV26 to TRBJ2-5; 7 bases agree with TRBD1. The read falls 1 residue short of the CDR3 end, and the missing part is taken from the germline J gene. The ends lost 2 bases at V and 4 bases at J; junction bases unmatched: 0. The CDR3 length is 13 residues. Germline assignment: CDR1 KGHPV and CDR2 FQNQEV (reference sequence).

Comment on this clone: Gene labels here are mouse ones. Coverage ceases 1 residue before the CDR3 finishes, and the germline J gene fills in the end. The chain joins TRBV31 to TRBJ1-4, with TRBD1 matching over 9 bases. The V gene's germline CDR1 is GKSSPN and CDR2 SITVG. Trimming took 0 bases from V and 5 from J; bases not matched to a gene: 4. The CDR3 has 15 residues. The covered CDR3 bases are TGTGCCTGGAGTCTGGGGACAGGGAGGAACGAAAGATTATTT. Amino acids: CAWSLGTGRNERLF. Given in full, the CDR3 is CAWSLGTGRNERLFF.

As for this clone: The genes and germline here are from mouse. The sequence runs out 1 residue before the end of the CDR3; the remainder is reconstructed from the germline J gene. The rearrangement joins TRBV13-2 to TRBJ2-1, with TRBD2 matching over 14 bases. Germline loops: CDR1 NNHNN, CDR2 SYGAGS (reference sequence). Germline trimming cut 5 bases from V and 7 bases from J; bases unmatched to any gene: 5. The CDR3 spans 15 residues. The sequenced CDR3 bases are TGTGCCAGCGGAGGGACTGGGGGGGCGCCGGCTGAGCAGTTC. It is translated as CASGGTGGAPAEQF. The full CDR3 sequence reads CASGGTGGAPAEQFF.

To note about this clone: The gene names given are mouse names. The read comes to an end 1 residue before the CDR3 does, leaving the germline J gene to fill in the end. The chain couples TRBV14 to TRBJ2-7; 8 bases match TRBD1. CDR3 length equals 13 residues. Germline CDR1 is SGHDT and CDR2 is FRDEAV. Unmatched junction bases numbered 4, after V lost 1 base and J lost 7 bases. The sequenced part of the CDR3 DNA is TGTGCCAGCAGTTTCGGCAGGGGGCGCGAACAGTAC. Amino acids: CASSFGRGREQY. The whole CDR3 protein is CASSFGRGREQYF.

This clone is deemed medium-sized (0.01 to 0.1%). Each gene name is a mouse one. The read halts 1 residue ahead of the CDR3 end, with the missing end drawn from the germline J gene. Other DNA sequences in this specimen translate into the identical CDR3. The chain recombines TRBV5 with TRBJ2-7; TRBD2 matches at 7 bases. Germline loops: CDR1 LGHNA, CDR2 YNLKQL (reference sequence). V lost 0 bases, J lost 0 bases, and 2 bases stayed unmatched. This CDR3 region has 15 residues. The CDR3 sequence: CASSQDWGSSYEQYF. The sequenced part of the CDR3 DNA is TGTGCCAGCAGCCAAGACTGGGGGAGCTCCTATGAACAGTAC.

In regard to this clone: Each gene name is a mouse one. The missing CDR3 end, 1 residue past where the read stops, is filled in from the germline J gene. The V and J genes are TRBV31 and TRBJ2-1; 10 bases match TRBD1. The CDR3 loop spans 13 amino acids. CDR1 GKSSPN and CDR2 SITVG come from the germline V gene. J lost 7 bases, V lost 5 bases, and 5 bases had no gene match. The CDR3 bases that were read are TGTGCCTGGGACCCGGGACAGGGGGCTGAGCAGTTC. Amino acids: CAWDPGQGAEQF. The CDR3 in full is CAWDPGQGAEQFF.